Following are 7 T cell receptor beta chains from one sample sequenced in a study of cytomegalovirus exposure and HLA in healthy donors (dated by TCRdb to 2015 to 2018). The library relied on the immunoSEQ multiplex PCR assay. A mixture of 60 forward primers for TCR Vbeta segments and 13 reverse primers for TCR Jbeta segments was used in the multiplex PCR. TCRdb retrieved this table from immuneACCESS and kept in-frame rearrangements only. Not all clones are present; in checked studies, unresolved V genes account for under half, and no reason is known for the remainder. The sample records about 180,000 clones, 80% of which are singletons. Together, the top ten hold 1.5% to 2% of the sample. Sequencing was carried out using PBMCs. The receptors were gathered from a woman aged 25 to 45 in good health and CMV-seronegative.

The CDR3 sequence: CASSSSGTNTEAFF. Written as DNA, the CDR3 is TGTGCCAGCAGTTCCTCGGGAACGAACACTGAAGCTTTCTTT. The chain combines TRBV27 with TRBJ1-1; D is undetermined. The CDR3 totals 14 residues. The V and J ends lost 4 bases and 1 base respectively, with 10 bases between them. Germline V gene lookup returns CDR1 MNHEY and CDR2 SMNVEV (reference sequence).

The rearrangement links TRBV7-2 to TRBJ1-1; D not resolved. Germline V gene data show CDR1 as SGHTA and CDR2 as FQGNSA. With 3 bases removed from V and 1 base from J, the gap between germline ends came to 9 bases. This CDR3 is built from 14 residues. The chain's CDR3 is CASSLFHSNTEAFF. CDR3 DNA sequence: TGTGCCAGCAGCTTGTTTCATTCGAACACTGAAGCTTTCTTT.

CDR3 nucleotide sequence: TGTGCCAGCAGTTACAACCCGGAGGGTCCCTACGAGCAGTACTTC. Residues: CASSYNPEGPYEQYF. The chain combines TRBV6-5 with TRBJ2-7; weak D call: TRBD2 (6 bases). CDR3 length: 15 residues. V shed 2 bases and J shed 2 bases, with 13 bases lying between them. CDR1 is MNHEY and CDR2 is SVGAGI in the germline V gene.

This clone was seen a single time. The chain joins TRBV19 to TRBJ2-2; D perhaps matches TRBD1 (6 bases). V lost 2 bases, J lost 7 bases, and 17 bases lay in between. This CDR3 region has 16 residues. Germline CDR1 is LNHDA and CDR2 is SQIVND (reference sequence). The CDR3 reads CASSIWGPPGDGELFF. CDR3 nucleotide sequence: TGTGCCAGTAGTATATGGGGGCCCCCAGGGGACGGGGAGCTGTTTTTT.

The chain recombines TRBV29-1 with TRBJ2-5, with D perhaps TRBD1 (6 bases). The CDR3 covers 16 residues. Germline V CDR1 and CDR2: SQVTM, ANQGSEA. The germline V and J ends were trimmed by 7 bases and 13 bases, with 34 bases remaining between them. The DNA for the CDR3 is TGCAGCGGTGACAGGATCCTACGAGCAGTTGTCTGTGAGGGGTACTTC. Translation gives CSGDRILRAVVCEGYF.

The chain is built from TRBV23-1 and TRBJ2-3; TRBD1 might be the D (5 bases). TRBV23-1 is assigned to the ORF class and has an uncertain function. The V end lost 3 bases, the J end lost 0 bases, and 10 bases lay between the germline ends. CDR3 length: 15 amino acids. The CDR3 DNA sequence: TGCGCCAGCAGTCACCCAAGACAGAGCACAGATACGCAGTATTTT. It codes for CASSHPRQSTDTQYF.

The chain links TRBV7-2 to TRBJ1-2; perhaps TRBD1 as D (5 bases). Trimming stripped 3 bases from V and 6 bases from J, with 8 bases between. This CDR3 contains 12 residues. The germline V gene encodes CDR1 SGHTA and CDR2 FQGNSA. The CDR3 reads CASSFSTDGYTF. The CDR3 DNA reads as TGTGCCAGCAGCTTCTCGACAGATGGCTACACCTTC.